These 32 T cell receptor beta chains originate from one sample sequenced in a study of T-cell reconstitution after alpha-beta-depleted transplantation in children. Preparation of the TCRbeta library was carried out with unique molecular identifiers. TCRdb fed the PCR reads into MiXCR, producing one record per CDR3 protein. The sample records 200,000 to 250,000 distinct CDR3 sequences, around 12% being singletons. Source: PBMCs from the stem cell graft donor, taken from the stem cell graft. All receptors come from a human donor who donated a stem cell graft to a child with acute lymphoblastic leukemia.

V gene TRBV5-1 combines with J gene TRBJ1-1, with unresolved D. Germline values: CDR1 SGHRS, CDR2 YFSETQ. There are 15 residues in the CDR3. With 0 bases removed from V and 1 base from J, the gap between germline ends came to 10 bases. In nucleotides, the CDR3 is TGCGCCAGCAGCTTGGAGGAAGGAAGGAACACTGAAGCTTTCTTT. Protein sequence: CASSLEEGRNTEAFF. Using reference TRBV5-1 and TRBJ1-1 for the parts outside the CDR3, the full variable domain is KAGVTQTPRYLIKTRGQQVTLSCSPISGHRSVSWYQQTPGQGLQFLFEYFSETQRNKGNFPGRFSGRQFSNSRSEMNVSTLELGDSALYLCASSLEEGRNTEAFFGQGTRLTVV.

The sample holds many counts of this clonotype. The V call is TRBV11-2, the J call TRBJ2-1; D remains ambiguous. Germline V gene data show CDR1 as SGHAT and CDR2 as FQNNGV. Trimming shortened V by 5 bases and J by 1 base, and 12 bases separated the two germline ends. The CDR3 has 15 amino acids. The CDR3 coding sequence is TGTGCCAGCAGCCCAGACCACGCATCCTACAATGAGCAGTTCTTC. Amino acids: CASSPDHASYNEQFF.

This clonotype was seen at least ten times. This sequence joins TRBV20-1 and TRBJ1-5, with unresolved D. The CDR3 is 13 residues long. Germline V gene lookup returns CDR1 DFQATT and CDR2 SNEGSKA (reference sequence). V gave up 7 bases and J gave up 0 bases, with 10 bases separating them. CDR3 nucleotides: TGCAGTGGCCAGGAGGATAGCAATCAGCCCCAGCATTTT. Translating gives CSGQEDSNQPQHF.

This clonotype was seen repeatedly, ten times or more. The V call is TRBV5-5, the J call TRBJ2-1; TRBD2 is a possible D gene (5 bases). V dropped 3 bases and J dropped 7 bases, with 20 bases sitting between them. The CDR3 consists of 16 residues. CDR1 and CDR2 (germline): SGHKS, YYEKEE (reference sequence). CDR3 residues: CASSWGWVFEGNEQFF. In DNA form, the CDR3 reads TGTGCCAGCAGCTGGGGTTGGGTTTTTGAGGGTAATGAGCAGTTCTTC.

The DNA of the CDR3 is TGTGCCAGCAGTTTTCAGGGGCCCACCGGGGAGCTGTTTTTT. Encoded protein: CASSFQGPTGELFF. The chain employs TRBV6-2 or TRBV6-3 and TRBJ2-2; D possibly corresponds to TRBD1 (6 bases). This CDR3 contains 14 residues. Per germline, CDR1 MNHEY and CDR2 SVGEGT. Trimming removed 4 bases at V and 4 bases at J, with 10 bases between.

This clonotype was seen ten or more times. The J gene is TRBJ1-3, the V gene TRBV30, with D tentatively TRBD1 (5 bases). From germline, CDR1 is GTSNPN and CDR2 SVGIG (reference sequence). The CDR3 covers 14 residues. The germline V and J ends were trimmed by 2 bases and 4 bases, with 12 bases remaining between them. In DNA form, the CDR3 reads TGTGCCTGGAGTATGGGGGTCCCGGGAAACACCATATATTTT. Amino acid sequence: CAWSMGVPGNTIYF.

The chain carries TRBV20-1 and TRBJ1-5; D ambiguous. CDR1 and CDR2 (germline): DFQATT, SNEGSKA (reference sequence). This CDR3 spans 13 amino acids. V lost 4 bases and J 5 bases, leaving 12 bases between the germline ends. The DNA of the CDR3 is TGCAGTGCTACTGGATTCGCGGATCAGCCCCAGCATTTT. Its protein is CSATGFADQPQHF.

The genes are TRBV18 and TRBJ2-7; no firm D call. V shed 2 bases and J shed 6 bases, with 14 bases lying between them. Germline values: CDR1 KGHSH, CDR2 LQKENI. This CDR3 spans 14 amino acids. CDR3 DNA sequence: TGTGCCAGCTCACCAGATCTGACGCCGGGCGAGCAGTACTTC. Translating it yields CASSPDLTPGEQYF.

This clonotype was detected many times. This rearrangement joins TRBV5-1 to TRBJ1-1; the D is unclear. The CDR3 spans 13 residues. Germline CDR1 and CDR2: SGHRS and YFSETQ. V was clipped by 2 bases and J by 7 bases, with 12 bases between them. CDR3 sequence (DNA): TGCGCCAGCAGCTTTGACGTTCGCGGTGAAGCTTTCTTT. Protein: CASSFDVRGEAFF.

This clonotype was recorded at least ten times. The gene calls are TRBV20-1 and TRBJ1-2; 8 nucleotides match TRBD1. This CDR3 contains 12 residues. Germline CDR1 DFQATT, CDR2 SNEGSKA (reference sequence). The junction had 5 bases not matched to a gene; V was cut back by 6 bases and J by 5 bases. The CDR3, as DNA: TGCAGTGCGCCCGACAGGGGATATGGCTACACCTTC. The encoded protein is CSAPDRGYGYTF.

This clonotype was seen many times. The chain has TRBV12-3 or TRBV12-4 and TRBJ2-4, with TRBD1 matching 9 bases. The CDR3 loop spans 20 amino acids. J was trimmed by 2 bases and V by 5 bases; bases with no gene match: 19. The CDR3 protein is CASSPYSRDRDSQTKNIQYF. In DNA form, the CDR3 reads TGTGCCAGCAGTCCCTATAGCCGGGACAGGGATTCGCAGACCAAAAACATTCAGTACTTC.

This clonotype was picked up many times. The chain carries TRBV4-3 and TRBJ2-3; 8 bases map to TRBD2. The germline gives CDR1 LGHNA, CDR2 YSLEER. J was trimmed by 4 bases and V by 0 bases; bases with no gene match: 6. The CDR3 sequence is 16 residues long. The CDR3 loop is CASSQDASGSADTQYF. The DNA for the CDR3 is TGCGCCAGCAGCCAAGACGCAAGCGGGAGTGCAGATACGCAGTATTTT.

This clonotype was counted between two and nine times. V is TRBV7-2 and J is TRBJ1-2; 7 nucleotides align to TRBD1. The germline V gene has CDR1 SGHTA and CDR2 FQGNSA. After removal of 2 bases from V and 5 bases from J, the junction contained 5 bases not matched to a gene. The CDR3 extends over 14 amino acids. CDR3 DNA: TGTGCCAGCAGCTTAACGCCGGGACAGTATGGCTACACCTTC. This codes for CASSLTPGQYGYTF.

This clonotype has ten or more counts. The rearrangement joins TRBV5-1 to TRBJ1-1; possible D gene TRBD1, 6 bases. This CDR3 spans 16 amino acids. Deletions cut 2 bases from V and 4 bases from J, with 18 bases between. CDR1 and CDR2 from the germline V gene are SGHRS and YFSETQ. The CDR3 DNA reads as TGCGCCAGCAGCTTTTCGGGGGCGTTAGTGGGCACTGAAGCTTTCTTT. It translates to CASSFSGALVGTEAFF.

For this clonotype: With a much larger clone just one base away, this may be a read error. The V gene is TRBV4-1, the J gene TRBJ2-1, with 9 bases matching TRBD2. Germline CDR1 is MGHRA and CDR2 is YSYEKL. The junction had 8 bases not matched to a gene; V was cut back by 3 bases and J by 5 bases. This CDR3 contains 16 residues. Here the CDR3 DNA reads TGCGCCAGCAGCCATAAGGCTAGCGGGGCGCACAATGAGCAGTTCTTC. Protein sequence: CASSHKASGAHNEQFF.

This clonotype showed up many times. The chain recombines TRBV15 with TRBJ2-7; 10 nucleotides agree with TRBD1. Trimming took 1 base from V and 6 from J; bases not matched to a gene: 9. CDR3 length: 16 amino acids. CDR1 is LNHNV and CDR2 is YYDKDF in the germline V gene (reference sequence). Here the CDR3 reads CATSRADRGESLEQYF. In nucleotides, the CDR3 is TGTGCCACCAGCAGAGCGGACAGGGGGGAGTCACTCGAGCAGTACTTC.

This clonotype was counted at least ten times. The V and J genes are TRBV12-3 or TRBV12-4 and TRBJ2-1; D not resolved. The germline V and J ends were trimmed by 2 bases and 3 bases, with 2 bases remaining between them. The CDR3 is 12 amino acids. The CDR3 DNA is TGTGCCAGCAGTTTAAACTACAATGAGCAGTTCTTC. This gives the protein CASSLNYNEQFF.

This clonotype showed up many times. The chain has TRBV20-1 and TRBJ2-2; 9 bases are shared with TRBD1. Germline loops: CDR1 DFQATT, CDR2 SNEGSKA (reference sequence). The CDR3 length is 13 residues. The V segment lost 7 bases and the J segment 7 bases; nucleotides outside the gene matches: 7. The CDR3 bases are TGCAGTGTAACACAGGGGGCTTACGGGGAGCTGTTTTTT. The encoded protein is CSVTQGAYGELFF.

This clonotype has a handful of counts. The V and J genes are TRBV4-2 and TRBJ2-1, with 7 bases aligning to TRBD1. CDR1 and CDR2 (germline): LGHNA, YNFKEQ. J lost 2 bases, V lost 4 bases, and 14 bases had no gene match. The CDR3 runs 18 residues. CDR3 sequence: CASSLLMWNRGTYNEQFF. The CDR3 nucleotides are TGTGCCAGCAGCCTACTTATGTGGAACAGGGGCACCTACAATGAGCAGTTCTTC.

V is TRBV18 and J is TRBJ2-1; 9 bases map to TRBD1. Germline loops: CDR1 KGHSH, CDR2 LQKENI. V lost 3 bases and J lost 10; bases outside the gene matches: 1. The CDR3 contains 12 residues. CDR3 in amino acids: CASSPGTGEQFF. The CDR3 nucleotides read TGTGCCAGCTCACCCGGGACAGGGGAGCAGTTCTTC.

In its sample, this clonotype was seen many times. The CDR3 region has the DNA TGCGCCAGCGTTCCGGACAGGGGGCTCACCGGGGAGCTGTTTTTT. Translation gives CASVPDRGLTGELFF. This chain links TRBV5-1 with TRBJ2-2, with 11 bases matching TRBD1. Germline CDR1 and CDR2: SGHRS and YFSETQ. The CDR3 is 15 residues long. With V trimmed by 7 bases and J by 4 bases, 6 bases remained unmatched.

This clonotype was seen many times. The CDR3 here is CASSFGQVDSYEQYF. The CDR3 DNA follows: TGCGCCAGCAGCTTCGGACAGGTAGACTCCTACGAGCAGTACTTC. The J gene is TRBJ2-7, the V gene TRBV5-1, with 7 nucleotides matching TRBD1. Germline lookup yields CDR1 SGHRS and CDR2 YFSETQ. The CDR3 contains 15 residues. V shed 2 bases and J 0 bases; nucleotides not matched to a gene: 5.

This clonotype has a count of ten or more. V is TRBV7-2 and J is TRBJ2-7; D is perhaps TRBD1 (6 bases). Per the germline V gene, CDR1 is SGHTA and CDR2 is FQGNSA. V lost 4 bases to trimming and J lost 2 bases, with 12 bases between them. The length of the CDR3 is 14 residues. The CDR3 sequence is CASSSGQPTYEQYF. DNA of the CDR3: TGTGCCAGCAGCTCGGGACAACCCACCTACGAGCAGTACTTC.

This clonotype has just a few counts. The V call is TRBV14, the J call TRBJ2-1; TRBD2 aligns across 7 bases. Trimming removed 3 bases from V and 6 bases from J; junction bases left unmatched: 5. Germline lookup yields CDR1 SGHDN and CDR2 FVKESK. The CDR3 runs 14 residues. The CDR3 spells CASSQRGGSNEQFF. CDR3 sequence (DNA): TGTGCCAGCAGCCAGAGAGGCGGGAGCAATGAGCAGTTCTTC.

The V call is TRBV10-3, the J call TRBJ2-5; D may be TRBD2 (6 bases). Trimming shortened V by 0 bases and J by 3 bases, and 17 bases separated the two germline ends. CDR1 ENHRY and CDR2 SYGVKD come from the germline V gene. This CDR3 comprises 17 residues. The chain's CDR3 is CAISESTLLPGEETQYF. CDR3 coding DNA: TGTGCCATCAGTGAGTCTACCCTCCTCCCGGGGGAAGAGACCCAGTACTTC.

Many counts were recorded for this clonotype. This chain links TRBV6-5 with TRBJ1-2, with D possibly being TRBD1 (5 bases). The CDR3 has 14 amino acids. The germline gives CDR1 MNHEY, CDR2 SVGAGI. The germline V and J ends were trimmed by 2 bases and 2 bases, with 9 bases remaining between them. CDR3 in DNA: TGTGCCAGCAGTTACCGGGACCCGAACTATGGCTACACCTTC. It encodes CASSYRDPNYGYTF.

This clonotype has ten or more counts. The chain couples TRBV20-1 to TRBJ2-7; TRBD1 matches at 7 bases. Trimming took 8 bases from V and 3 from J; bases not matched to a gene: 4. CDR1 is DFQATT and CDR2 is SNEGSKA in the germline V gene (reference sequence). The CDR3 is 11 amino acids. CDR3 in amino acids: CSSGQDYEQYF. CDR3 nucleotides: TGCAGTTCAGGACAGGACTACGAGCAGTACTTC.

Many counts were recorded for this clonotype. The chain has TRBV20-1 and TRBJ1-2; 10 bases are shared with TRBD1. The CDR3 contains 13 residues. Germline loops: CDR1 DFQATT, CDR2 SNEGSKA (reference sequence). V dropped 6 bases and J dropped 2; count of bases not matched to a gene: 3. CDR3 sequence reads: CSAGTGANYGYTF. The CDR3 bases are TGCAGTGCCGGGACAGGGGCGAACTATGGCTACACCTTC.

This clonotype appeared many times. The rearrangement joins TRBV12-3 or TRBV12-4 to TRBJ2-5, with 7 positions matching TRBD1. The CDR3 totals 14 residues. V lost 7 bases and J lost 5; bases outside the gene matches: 10. The DNA for the CDR3 is TGTGCCAGCACCTTATCAGGGGGAGAGGAGACCCAGTACTTC. As protein: CASTLSGGEETQYF.

This clonotype occurred many times. This chain links TRBV11-1 with TRBJ2-3; D is uncertain. V lost 2 bases and J 0 bases, leaving 15 bases between the germline ends. Germline V gene sequence: CDR1 SGHAT, CDR2 FQDESV (reference sequence). The CDR3 contains 17 residues. The CDR3 nucleotides read TGTGCCAGCAGCTTAAATCGAAGGTGGAGAAGCACAGATACGCAGTATTTT. It yields the protein CASSLNRRWRSTDTQYF.

This clonotype was counted ten times or more. The chain has TRBV10-3 and TRBJ2-1; perhaps TRBD2 as D (5 bases). The CDR3 runs to 18 residues. The V gene lost 2 bases and the J gene lost 5 bases, with 22 bases spanning the gap. Germline CDR1 ENHRY, CDR2 SYGVKD. The CDR3 here is CAISETSSAGAINNEQFF. DNA for the CDR3: TGTGCCATCAGTGAGACCTCAAGCGCGGGCGCTATCAACAATGAGCAGTTCTTC.

Ten or more counts support this clonotype. The J gene is TRBJ2-7, the V gene TRBV27; D remains ambiguous. The V gene's germline CDR1 is MNHEY and CDR2 SMNVEV (reference sequence). The CDR3 totals 12 residues. Trimming took 3 bases from V and 2 from J, leaving 5 bases between them. The CDR3 sequence: CASSFGPYEQYF. In DNA form, the CDR3 reads TGTGCCAGCAGTTTTGGACCCTACGAGCAGTACTTC.